One and the same sample provided the 6 T cell receptor beta chains below, sequenced in a study of CD8 T cells in Susac syndrome. After extraction with the RNeasy kit, about 0.5 to 1 ug of the RNA was reverse transcribed using random hexamers. MiXCR, run by TCRdb on the immunoSEQ multiplex PCR reads, gives a single entry per CDR3 protein. The sample comprises roughly 80,000 distinct CDR3 sequences, approximately 95% of which are singletons, and about 0.47% rests with the top ten. Sequenced material: CD8+ T cells from PBMCs. The receptors come from a human donor with Susac syndrome.

The chain recombines TRBV20-1 with TRBJ2-7, with D perhaps TRBD2 (5 bases). The CDR3 contains 11 residues. Trimming pared 5 bases from V and 4 bases from J, leaving 9 bases between. The germline V gene encodes CDR1 DFQATT and CDR2 SNEGSKA (reference sequence). The CDR3 is CSARSGYEQYF. CDR3 DNA: TGCAGTGCTCGATCGGGGTACGAGCAGTACTTC.

The chain recombines TRBV19 with TRBJ1-1, with TRBD1 matching over 7 bases. CDR1 and CDR2 from the germline V gene are LNHDA and SQIVND (reference sequence). Trimming removed 3 bases from V and 5 bases from J; junction bases left unmatched: 6. The CDR3 covers 14 residues. CDR3 region: CASSIGGGITEAFF. The CDR3 nucleotides read TGTGCCAGTAGTATTGGAGGGGGCATTACTGAAGCTTTCTTT.

V gene TRBV7-9 combines with J gene TRBJ2-6; D not certain. CDR3 length equals 15 residues. Germline assignment: CDR1 SEHNR and CDR2 FQNEAQ (reference sequence). V was clipped by 3 bases and J by 0 bases, with 6 bases between them. The CDR3 region is CASSLASSGANVLTF. In DNA, the CDR3 is TGTGCCAGCAGCTTGGCATCCTCTGGGGCCAACGTCCTGACTTTC.

This clonotype appeared once. This rearrangement joins TRBV20-1 to TRBJ1-4, with D perhaps matching TRBD1 (5 bases). Germline CDR1 and CDR2: DFQATT and SNEGSKA (reference sequence). The CDR3 is 14 residues long. V dropped 7 bases and J dropped 0 bases, with 12 bases sitting between them. The chain's CDR3 is CSGTGPATNEKLFF. For the CDR3, the DNA is TGCAGTGGGACGGGGCCGGCAACTAATGAAAAACTGTTTTTT.

The chain recombines TRBV7-9 with TRBJ2-3; 7 bases are a match to TRBD1. After removal of 8 bases from V and 6 bases from J, the junction contained 17 bases not matched to a gene. CDR3 size: 16 residues. Per the germline V gene, CDR1 is SEHNR and CDR2 is FQNEAQ (reference sequence). Here the CDR3 reads CASSLLRDSVMDTQYF. CDR3 coding DNA: TGTGCCAGCTCCCTTCTCCGGGACAGCGTCATGGATACGCAGTATTTT.

The J gene is TRBJ2-7, the V gene TRBV5-4; TRBD2 is a possible D gene (5 bases). The CDR3 consists of 14 residues. Looked up from germline, CDR1 is SGHNT and CDR2 is YYREEE (reference sequence). V dropped 4 bases and J dropped 3 bases, with 14 bases sitting between them. The DNA of the CDR3 is TGTGCCAGCAGCCCCGGGATCTTTAACTACGAGCAGTACTTC. This codes for CASSPGIFNYEQYF.